This passage covers 10 T cell receptor beta chains from one sample sequenced in a study of cytomegalovirus exposure and HLA in healthy donors. 13 Jbeta primers and 60 Vbeta primers were used for the PCR. TCRdb's table, derived via immunoSEQ multiplex PCR, lists solely in-frame clones and lacks some. Altogether approximately 130,000 clones are present, over 75% being singletons, with the ten largest covering roughly 1.5%. The source material was PBMCs. All receptors come from a woman between 18 and 29 years old in good health and CMV-seronegative.

The chain carries TRBV7-9 and TRBJ1-1, with unresolved D. The CDR3 extends over 13 amino acids. The germline V gene encodes CDR1 SEHNR and CDR2 FQNEAQ (reference sequence). V was pared by 3 bases and J by 5 bases, with 10 bases between. CDR3 region: CASSFEGRTEAFF. CDR3 DNA sequence: TGTGCCAGCAGCTTTGAAGGGAGGACTGAAGCTTTCTTT.

In its sample, this clone was seen a few times. The J gene is TRBJ1-1, the V gene TRBV7-9, with D possibly TRBD1 on 5 matching bases. Deletions cut 3 bases from V and 4 bases from J, with 18 bases between. The CDR3 totals 16 residues. CDR1 and CDR2 from the germline V gene are SEHNR and FQNEAQ (reference sequence). The CDR3 spells CASSLAGSGGVTEAFF. In DNA form, the CDR3 reads TGTGCCAGCAGCTTGGCGGGTTCGGGGGGAGTCACTGAAGCTTTCTTT.

The chain combines TRBV6-1 with TRBJ2-1; 7 bases fit TRBD2. Trimming cost V 6 bases and J 4 bases; bases outside gene matches: 6. This CDR3 comprises 14 residues. Per the germline V gene, CDR1 is MNHNS and CDR2 is SASEGT. CDR3: CASREAGAYNEQFF. The CDR3 DNA reads TGTGCCAGCAGGGAGGCGGGAGCTTACAATGAGCAGTTCTTC.

The sample holds one count of this clone. The CDR3: CASSLAGQVLNTEAFF. As DNA, the CDR3 is TGTGCCAGCAGCTTGGCAGGGCAGGTTCTCAACACTGAAGCTTTCTTT. This chain joins TRBV7-3 and TRBJ1-1; D may be TRBD1 (5 bases). CDR3 size: 16 residues. Germline values: CDR1 SGHTA, CDR2 FQGTGA. The ends were cut back, 3 bases at V and 2 bases at J, with 16 bases in the middle.

The V and J genes are TRBV7-2 and TRBJ2-3, with D perhaps TRBD1 (6 bases). Trimming shortened V by 4 bases and J by 1 base, and 12 bases separated the two germline ends. This CDR3 has 15 residues. Germline loops: CDR1 SGHTA, CDR2 FQGNSA. CDR3 amino acids: CASSSHEGGTDTQYF. The CDR3 DNA sequence: TGTGCCAGCAGCTCCCATGAGGGGGGCACAGATACGCAGTATTTT.

CDR3 sequence reads: CASSYSTRGFNSPLHF. The CDR3 nucleotides are TGTGCCAGCAGTTACTCGACCAGGGGCTTTAATTCACCCCTCCACTTT. The J gene is TRBJ1-6, the V gene TRBV6-5; tentatively, D is TRBD1 (6 bases). This CDR3 region has 16 residues. The germline CDR1 and CDR2 sequences are MNHEY and SVGAGI. Trimming removed 0 bases at V and 6 bases at J, with 12 bases between.

The chain joins TRBV7-8 to TRBJ1-2, with TRBD1 as a possible D gene (5 bases). This CDR3 region has 16 residues. Per germline, CDR1 SGHVS and CDR2 FQNEAQ. With 5 bases removed from V and 5 bases from J, the gap between germline ends came to 21 bases. The CDR3 sequence: CASSPRGQGLGYGYTF. The CDR3 nucleotides read TGTGCCAGCAGCCCCCGCGGGCAGGGACTGGGATATGGCTACACCTTC.

The chain combines TRBV6-6 with TRBJ1-1, with a weak D call TRBD1 (5 bases). The germline gives CDR1 MNHNY, CDR2 SVGAGI (reference sequence). V gave up 4 bases and J gave up 1 base, with 10 bases separating them. The CDR3 length is 14 residues. The CDR3: CASSSRQTNTEAFF. Written as DNA, the CDR3 is TGTGCCAGCAGTTCCAGACAGACGAACACTGAAGCTTTCTTT.

The chain carries TRBV25-1 and TRBJ1-2; no definite D call. The CDR3 length is 12 residues. The germline V gene encodes CDR1 MGHDK and CDR2 SYGVNS. V was cut by 8 bases and J by 6 bases, with 13 bases left in between. The CDR3 nucleotides read TGTGCCAGCCGCTCCTTCGGGGATGGCTACACCTTC. Its protein is CASRSFGDGYTF.

The chain employs TRBV6-5 and TRBJ1-2; D not certain. Germline CDR1 reads MNHEY; CDR2 reads SVGAGI. This CDR3 contains 13 residues. Trimming removed 6 bases from V and 3 bases from J, with 11 bases in between. The CDR3 DNA follows: TGTGCCAGCAGACGGGAAACAGACTATGGCTACACCTTC. This encodes CASRRETDYGYTF.